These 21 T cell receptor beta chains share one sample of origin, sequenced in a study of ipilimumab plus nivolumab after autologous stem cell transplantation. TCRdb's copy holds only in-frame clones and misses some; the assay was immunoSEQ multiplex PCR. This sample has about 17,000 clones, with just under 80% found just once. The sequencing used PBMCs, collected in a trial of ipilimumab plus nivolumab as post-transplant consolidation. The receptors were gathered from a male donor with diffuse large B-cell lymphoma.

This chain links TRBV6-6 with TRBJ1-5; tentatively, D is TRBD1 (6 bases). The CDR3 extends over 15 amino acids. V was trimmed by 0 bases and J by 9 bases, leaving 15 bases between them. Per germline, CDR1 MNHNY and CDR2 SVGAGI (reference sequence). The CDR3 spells CASSYSGQGLGPQHF. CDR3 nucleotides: TGTGCCAGCAGTTACTCGGGGCAGGGGCTAGGGCCCCAGCATTTT.

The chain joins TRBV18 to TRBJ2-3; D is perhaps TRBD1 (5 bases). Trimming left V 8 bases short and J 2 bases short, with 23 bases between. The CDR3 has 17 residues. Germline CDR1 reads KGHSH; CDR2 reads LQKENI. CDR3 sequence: CASDNLGQAKLTDTQYF. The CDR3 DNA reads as TGTGCCAGCGACAACTTGGGGCAAGCAAAACTCACAGATACGCAGTATTTT.

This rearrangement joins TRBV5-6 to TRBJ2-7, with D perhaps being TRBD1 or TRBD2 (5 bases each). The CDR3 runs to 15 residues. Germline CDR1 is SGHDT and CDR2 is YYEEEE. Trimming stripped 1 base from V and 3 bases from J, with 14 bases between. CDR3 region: CASSLLGTGYYEQYF. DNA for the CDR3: TGTGCCAGCAGCTTGCTTGGGACGGGGTACTACGAGCAGTACTTC.

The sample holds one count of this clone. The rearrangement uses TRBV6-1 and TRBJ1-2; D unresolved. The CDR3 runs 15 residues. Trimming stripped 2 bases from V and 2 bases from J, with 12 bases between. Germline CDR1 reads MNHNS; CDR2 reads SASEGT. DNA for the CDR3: TGTGCCAGCAGTGAACCGGGTCTGGGGAACTATGGCTACACCTTC. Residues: CASSEPGLGNYGYTF.

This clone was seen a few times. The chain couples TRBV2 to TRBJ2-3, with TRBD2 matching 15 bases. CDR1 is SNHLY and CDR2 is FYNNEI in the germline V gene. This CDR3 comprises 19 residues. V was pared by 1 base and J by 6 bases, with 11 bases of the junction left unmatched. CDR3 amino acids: CASSEEPGLAGGPRDTQYF. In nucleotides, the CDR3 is TGTGCCAGCAGTGAAGAGCCCGGACTAGCGGGGGGGCCACGTGATACGCAGTATTTT.

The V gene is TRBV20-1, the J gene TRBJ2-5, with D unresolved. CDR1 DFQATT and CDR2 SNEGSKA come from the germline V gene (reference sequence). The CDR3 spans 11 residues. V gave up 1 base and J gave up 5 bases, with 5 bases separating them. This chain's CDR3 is CSARVFETQYF. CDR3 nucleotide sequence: TGCAGTGCTAGAGTTTTCGAGACCCAGTACTTC.

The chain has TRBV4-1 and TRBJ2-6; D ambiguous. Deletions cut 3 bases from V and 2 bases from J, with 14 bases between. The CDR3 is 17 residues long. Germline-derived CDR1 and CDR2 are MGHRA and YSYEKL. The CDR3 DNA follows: TGCGCCAGCAGCCATAGGATTGCCGAAGCTGGGGCCAACGTCCTGACTTTC. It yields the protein CASSHRIAEAGANVLTF.

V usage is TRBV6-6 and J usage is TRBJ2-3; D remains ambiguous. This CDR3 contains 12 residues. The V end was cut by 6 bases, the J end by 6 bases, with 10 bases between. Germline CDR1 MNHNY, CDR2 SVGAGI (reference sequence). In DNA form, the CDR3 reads TGTGCCAGCAGACACAAGTGGGATACGCAGTATTTT. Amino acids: CASRHKWDTQYF.

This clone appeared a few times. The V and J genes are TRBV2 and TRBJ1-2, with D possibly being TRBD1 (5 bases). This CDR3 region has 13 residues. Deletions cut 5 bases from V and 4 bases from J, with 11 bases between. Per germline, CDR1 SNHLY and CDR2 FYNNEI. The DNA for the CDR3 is TGTGCCAGCAGTTCGACAGTGATCTATGGCTACACCTTC. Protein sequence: CASSSTVIYGYTF.

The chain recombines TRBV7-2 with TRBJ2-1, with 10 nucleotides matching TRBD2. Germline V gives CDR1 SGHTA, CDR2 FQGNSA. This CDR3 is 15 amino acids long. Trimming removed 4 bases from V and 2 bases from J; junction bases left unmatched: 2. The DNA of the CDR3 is TGTGCCAGCAGCTACACTAGCGGGGCCTACAATGAGCAGTTCTTC. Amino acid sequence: CASSYTSGAYNEQFF.

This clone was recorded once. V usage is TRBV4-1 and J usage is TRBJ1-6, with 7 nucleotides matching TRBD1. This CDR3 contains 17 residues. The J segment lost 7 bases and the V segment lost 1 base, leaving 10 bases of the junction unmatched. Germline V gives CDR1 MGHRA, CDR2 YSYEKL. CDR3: CASSQVAPRTGNSPLHF. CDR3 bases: TGCGCCAGCAGCCAAGTTGCCCCCCGGACAGGAAATTCACCCCTCCACTTT.

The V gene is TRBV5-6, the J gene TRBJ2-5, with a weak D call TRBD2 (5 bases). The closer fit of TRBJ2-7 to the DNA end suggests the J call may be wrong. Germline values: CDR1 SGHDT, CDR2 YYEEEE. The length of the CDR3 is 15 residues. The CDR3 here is CASSLGGSFVYEQYF. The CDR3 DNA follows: TGTGCCAGCAGCTTGGGAGGGTCGTTCGTCTACGAGCAGTACTTC.

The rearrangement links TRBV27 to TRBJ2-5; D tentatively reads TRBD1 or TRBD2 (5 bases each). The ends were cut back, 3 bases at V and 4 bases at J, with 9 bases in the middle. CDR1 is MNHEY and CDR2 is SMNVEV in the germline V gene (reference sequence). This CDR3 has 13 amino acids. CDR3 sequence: CASSFRGRETQYF. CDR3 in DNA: TGTGCCAGCAGTTTTCGGGGCCGAGAGACCCAGTACTTC.

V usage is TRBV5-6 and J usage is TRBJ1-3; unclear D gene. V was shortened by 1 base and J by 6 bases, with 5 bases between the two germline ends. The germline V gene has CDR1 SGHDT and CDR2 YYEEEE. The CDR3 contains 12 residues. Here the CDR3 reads CASSLSANTIYF. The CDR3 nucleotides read TGTGCCAGCAGCTTGAGCGCAAACACCATATATTTT.

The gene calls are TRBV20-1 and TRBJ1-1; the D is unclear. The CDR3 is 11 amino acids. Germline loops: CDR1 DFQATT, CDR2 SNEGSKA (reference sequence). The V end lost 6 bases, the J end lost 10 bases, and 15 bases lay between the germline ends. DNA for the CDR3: TGCAGTGCCGGGCCAGCGGAAGTAGCTTTCTTT. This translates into CSAGPAEVAFF.

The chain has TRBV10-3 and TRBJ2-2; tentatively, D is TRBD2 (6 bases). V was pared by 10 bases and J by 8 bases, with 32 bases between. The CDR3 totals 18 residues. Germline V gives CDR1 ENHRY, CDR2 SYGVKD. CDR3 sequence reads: CATRAGLALEHQGGELFF. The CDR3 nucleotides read TGTGCCACCCGGGCGGGACTGGCCCTTGAACACCAGGGAGGGGAGCTGTTTTTT.

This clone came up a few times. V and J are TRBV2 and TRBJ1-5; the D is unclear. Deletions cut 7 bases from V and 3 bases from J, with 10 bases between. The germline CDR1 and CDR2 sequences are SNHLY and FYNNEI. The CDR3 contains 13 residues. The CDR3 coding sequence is TGTGCCAGCAACTACCACCCCAATCAGCCCCAGCATTTT. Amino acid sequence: CASNYHPNQPQHF.

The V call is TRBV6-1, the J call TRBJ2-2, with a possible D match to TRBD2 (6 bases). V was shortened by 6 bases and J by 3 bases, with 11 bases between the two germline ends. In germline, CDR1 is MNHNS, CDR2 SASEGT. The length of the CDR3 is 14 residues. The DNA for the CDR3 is TGTGCCAGCAGGACTAGGGTTGACACCGGGGAGCTGTTTTTT. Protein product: CASRTRVDTGELFF.

CDR3 residues: CASSSRGFGYTF. CDR3 in DNA: TGTGCCAGCAGCTCCCGGGGGTTCGGCTACACCTTC. V usage is TRBV28 and J usage is TRBJ1-2, with D perhaps TRBD1 (5 bases). Germline CDR1 reads MDHEN; CDR2 reads SYDVKM. Deletions cut 6 bases from V and 8 bases from J, with 13 bases between. The CDR3 loop spans 12 amino acids.

In DNA, the CDR3 is TGTGCCAGCAGTTTTATTGGGGGAGGGACTAGCGGGGGGAATGAGCAGTTCTTC. Translated, it gives CASSFIGGGTSGGNEQFF. This chain links TRBV27 with TRBJ2-1; 15 nucleotides agree with TRBD2. The CDR3 is 18 residues long. The J segment lost 7 bases and the V segment lost 3 bases, leaving 10 bases of the junction unmatched. From germline, CDR1 is MNHEY and CDR2 SMNVEV (reference sequence).

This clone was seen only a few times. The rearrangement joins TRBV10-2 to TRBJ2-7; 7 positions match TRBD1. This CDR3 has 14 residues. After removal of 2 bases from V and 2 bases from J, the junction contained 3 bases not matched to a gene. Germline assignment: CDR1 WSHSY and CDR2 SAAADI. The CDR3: CASSEQTGPYEQYF. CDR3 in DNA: TGCGCCAGCAGTGAGCAGACAGGGCCCTACGAGCAGTACTTC.